This TCR beta chain was observed in a study of T cell repertoires in cytomegalovirus infection. Study-wide context: Matching HLA type and CMV infection were both indicated by public TCR beta signatures. Study conclusions and caveats: Public TCR beta family frequency separated CMV-and-HLA carriers, including in an independent cohort.

This clonotype was detected many times. Its target is unknown. TCRdb reprocessed the reads with MiXCR, giving one entry per CDR3 protein. The sample gives about 310,000 distinct CDR3 sequences, 17% of which show up once; about 12% is in the top ten. CDR1 and CDR2 (germline): SGHNT, YENEEA. This CDR3 spans 16 amino acids. V shed 5 bases and J shed 7 bases, with 20 bases lying between them. V and J are TRBV11-3 and TRBJ2-2; TRBD2 is a possible D gene (7 bases). Specimen: PBMCs. This clonotype was obtained from a human donor in good health (CMV status not recorded). Some clones in this sample may be carry-over from other donors' samples. The CDR3 DNA sequence: TGTGCCAGCAGCCTAGCGGACAGCCTCGGGAACGGGGAGCTGTTTTTT. Its protein is CASSLADSLGNGELFF.